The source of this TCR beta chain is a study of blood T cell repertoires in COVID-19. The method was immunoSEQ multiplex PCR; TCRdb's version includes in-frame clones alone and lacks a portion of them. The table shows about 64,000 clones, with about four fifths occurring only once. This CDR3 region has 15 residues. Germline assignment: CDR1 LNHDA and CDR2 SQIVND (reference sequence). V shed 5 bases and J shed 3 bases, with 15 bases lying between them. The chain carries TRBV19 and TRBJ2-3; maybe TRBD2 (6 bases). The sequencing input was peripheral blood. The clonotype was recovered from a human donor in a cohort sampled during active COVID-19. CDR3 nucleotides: TGTGCCAGTAGTCCCCAGGAGGGTAGGACAGATACGCAGTATTTT. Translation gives CASSPQEGRTDTQYF.